This TCR beta chain was documented in a study of T cell responses to AZD1222 COVID-19 vaccine. Germline V gene data show CDR1 as LNHDA and CDR2 as SQIVND (reference sequence). CDR3 length: 11 residues. V dropped 8 bases and J dropped 3 bases, with 7 bases sitting between them. TCRdb keeps only in-frame clones here, not all; method: immunoSEQ multiplex PCR. The profile shows 30,000 to 40,000 clones, 88% of them singletons. The sample in question was peripheral blood, obtained 28 days after the second AZD1222 dose. This TCR was recovered from an adult who received the AZD1222 COVID-19 vaccine. This rearrangement joins TRBV19 to TRBJ1-2, with D uncertain. The CDR3 protein is CASRYDYGYTF. The CDR3 DNA reads as TGTGCCAGTCGGTATGACTATGGCTACACCTTC.